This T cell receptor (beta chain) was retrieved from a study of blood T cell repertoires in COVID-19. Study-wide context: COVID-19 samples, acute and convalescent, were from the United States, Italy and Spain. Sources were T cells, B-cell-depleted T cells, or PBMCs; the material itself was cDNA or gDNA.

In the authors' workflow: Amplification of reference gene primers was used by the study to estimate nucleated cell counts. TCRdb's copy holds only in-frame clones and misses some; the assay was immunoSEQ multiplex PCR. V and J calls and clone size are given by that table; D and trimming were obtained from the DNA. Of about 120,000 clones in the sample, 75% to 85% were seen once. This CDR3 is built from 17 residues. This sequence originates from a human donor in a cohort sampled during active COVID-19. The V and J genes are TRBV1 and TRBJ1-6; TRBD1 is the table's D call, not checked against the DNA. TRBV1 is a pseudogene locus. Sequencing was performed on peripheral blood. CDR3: CTSSQDRRQGYNSPLHF. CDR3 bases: TGCACCAGCAGCCAAGATCGGCGACAGGGCTATAATTCACCCCTCCACTTT.